The 16 T cell receptor beta chains given below trace back to one sample, sequenced in a study of blood T cell repertoires in COVID-19. Sequencing used immunoSEQ multiplex PCR; TCRdb keeps in-frame clones, though not all of them. The sample yields 110,000 to 150,000 clones, roughly 89% seen once. Sequenced: PBMCs or T cells enriched from blood (not recorded which). These receptors originate from a man in his fifties who had recovered from COVID-19.

This clone was observed once. This chain connects TRBV7-2 to TRBJ2-7, with D perhaps TRBD2 (6 bases). CDR3 size: 16 residues. The ends were cut back, 5 bases at V and 0 bases at J, with 17 bases in the middle. Per germline, CDR1 SGHTA and CDR2 FQGNSA. The CDR3: CASSPRGGKSSYEQYF. For the CDR3, the DNA is TGTGCCAGCAGCCCGCGGGGCGGGAAAAGCTCCTACGAGCAGTACTTC.

The chain recombines TRBV30 with TRBJ1-3, with D unresolved. Germline values: CDR1 GTSNPN, CDR2 SVGIG (reference sequence). Between the trimmed V and J ends, which lost 4 bases and 0 bases, there was a span of 10 bases. This CDR3 region has 14 residues. The DNA of the CDR3 is TGTGCCTGGACTCCAGTAATCTCTGGAAACACCATATATTTT. Residues: CAWTPVISGNTIYF.

The chain joins TRBV27 to TRBJ1-2, with 9 bases that match TRBD1. The CDR3 contains 14 residues. The V gene end was trimmed by 3 bases and the J gene end by 2 bases; junction bases not matched to a gene: 1. Germline lookup yields CDR1 MNHEY and CDR2 SMNVEV (reference sequence). The CDR3 DNA follows: TGTGCCAGCAGTTTGGGGACAGGGAACTATGGCTACACCTTC. Translating gives CASSLGTGNYGYTF.

V usage is TRBV5-1 and J usage is TRBJ1-1, with D unresolved. Germline-derived CDR1 and CDR2 are SGHRS and YFSETQ. The CDR3 has 14 residues. With 0 bases removed from V and 0 bases from J, the gap between germline ends came to 6 bases. DNA for the CDR3: TGCGCCAGCAGCTTGGCCTCTATGAACACTGAAGCTTTCTTT. It encodes CASSLASMNTEAFF.

The chain couples TRBV25-1 to TRBJ1-5; 8 bases align to TRBD1. J was trimmed by 6 bases and V by 3 bases; bases with no gene match: 4. This CDR3 region has 14 residues. CDR1 MGHDK and CDR2 SYGVNS come from the germline V gene. The DNA for the CDR3 is TGTGCCAGCAGTGATCAGGGGGCGGTTCAGCCCCAGCATTTT. This codes for CASSDQGAVQPQHF.

V and J are TRBV19 and TRBJ1-2, with D hard to call. From germline, CDR1 is LNHDA and CDR2 SQIVND (reference sequence). This CDR3 has 12 residues. V was trimmed by 5 bases and J by 3 bases, leaving 7 bases between them. In DNA form, the CDR3 reads TGTGCCAGTAGTCAGAAATACTATGGCTACACCTTC. The encoded protein is CASSQKYYGYTF.

The chain couples TRBV5-1 to TRBJ2-7; 7 bases match TRBD2. The CDR3 covers 17 residues. The germline gives CDR1 SGHRS, CDR2 YFSETQ. V shed 0 bases, J shed 3 bases, and the junction held 12 bases outside the gene matches. CDR3 DNA: TGCGCCAGCAGCTTGGTTCCCGCGACTAGCCGGTACTACGAGCAGTACTTC. This translates into CASSLVPATSRYYEQYF.

This rearrangement joins TRBV7-2 to TRBJ2-2; 7 nucleotides agree with TRBD2. This CDR3 comprises 15 residues. The V gene end was trimmed by 6 bases and the J gene end by 16 bases; junction bases not matched to a gene: 20. CDR1 and CDR2 from the germline V gene are SGHTA and FQGNSA. CDR3 DNA sequence: TGTGCCAGCAGTCAGTCGGGAGGAACACCGGGGAGCTGGTTTTTT. Its translation is CASSQSGGTPGSWFF.

The V gene is TRBV28, the J gene TRBJ2-7, with 9 bases aligning to TRBD2. This CDR3 comprises 17 residues. V lost 5 bases and J lost 3; bases outside the gene matches: 14. The germline CDR1 and CDR2 sequences are MDHEN and SYDVKM. The chain's CDR3 is CASSPIPLLAGIYEQYF. The CDR3 region has the DNA TGTGCCAGCAGTCCGATCCCTTTGCTAGCGGGAATCTACGAGCAGTACTTC.

The rearrangement uses TRBV10-3 and TRBJ1-2; tentatively, D is TRBD1 (5 bases). V was pared by 0 bases and J by 3 bases, with 23 bases between. This CDR3 is built from 19 residues. Germline V gene lookup returns CDR1 ENHRY and CDR2 SYGVKD. Here the CDR3 reads CAISESLPYRQRAYYGYTF. CDR3 nucleotides: TGTGCCATCAGTGAGTCTCTACCTTATAGACAGAGAGCCTACTATGGCTACACCTTC.

The chain joins TRBV10-3 to TRBJ1-2, with a tentative D call TRBD1 (5 bases). The germline V and J ends were trimmed by 4 bases and 0 bases, with 6 bases remaining between them. CDR3 length: 13 residues. The germline V gene encodes CDR1 ENHRY and CDR2 SYGVKD. The CDR3: CAISGTPNYGYTF. CDR3 sequence (DNA): TGTGCCATCAGTGGGACACCTAACTATGGCTACACCTTC.

The chain recombines TRBV19 with TRBJ1-6, with no clear D. V was clipped by 4 bases and J by 10 bases, with 11 bases between them. Germline CDR1 reads LNHDA; CDR2 reads SQIVND (reference sequence). This CDR3 has 13 residues. The CDR3, as DNA: TGTGCCAGTAGTACCTCGCTACAGTCACCCCTCCACTTT. Translated, it gives CASSTSLQSPLHF.

The rearrangement uses TRBV7-2 and TRBJ1-1; D not resolved. Trimming took 4 bases from V and 1 from J, leaving 19 bases between them. Germline lookup yields CDR1 SGHTA and CDR2 FQGNSA. This CDR3 has 17 amino acids. In nucleotides, the CDR3 is TGTGCCAGCAGCTCCCATAACCTTCCGACAAGGAACACTGAAGCTTTCTTT. Translated: CASSSHNLPTRNTEAFF.

The chain combines TRBV3-1 (or the pseudogene TRBV3-2) with TRBJ2-2; 10 positions match TRBD2. The CDR3 length is 18 residues. Germline V lookup: CDR1 LGHDT, CDR2 YNNKEL (reference sequence). The V gene end was trimmed by 4 bases and the J gene end by 7 bases; junction bases not matched to a gene: 15. The CDR3 DNA reads TGTGCCAGCAGCCCTGGACAGGGTAGAGCGGGAGGGATCGGGGAGCTGTTTTTT. Translated: CASSPGQGRAGGIGELFF.

In its sample, this clone was seen a few times. This sequence joins TRBV4-1 and TRBJ1-2; 10 bases map to TRBD1. V shed 0 bases and J 3 bases; nucleotides not matched to a gene: 1. CDR1 is MGHRA, CDR2 YSYEKL, per germline. The CDR3 covers 15 residues. CDR3 nucleotide sequence: TGCGCCAGCAGCCAAGACGGGACAGGGGACTATGGCTACACCTTC. This translates into CASSQDGTGDYGYTF.

The J gene is TRBJ2-6, the V gene TRBV19; 7 bases line up with TRBD2. The ends lost 5 bases at V and 0 bases at J; junction bases unmatched: 1. The CDR3 consists of 15 residues. Germline values: CDR1 LNHDA, CDR2 SQIVND (reference sequence). CDR3 coding DNA: TGTGCCAGTAGTCAGCGGGGCTCTGGGGCCAACGTCCTGACTTTC. Residues: CASSQRGSGANVLTF.